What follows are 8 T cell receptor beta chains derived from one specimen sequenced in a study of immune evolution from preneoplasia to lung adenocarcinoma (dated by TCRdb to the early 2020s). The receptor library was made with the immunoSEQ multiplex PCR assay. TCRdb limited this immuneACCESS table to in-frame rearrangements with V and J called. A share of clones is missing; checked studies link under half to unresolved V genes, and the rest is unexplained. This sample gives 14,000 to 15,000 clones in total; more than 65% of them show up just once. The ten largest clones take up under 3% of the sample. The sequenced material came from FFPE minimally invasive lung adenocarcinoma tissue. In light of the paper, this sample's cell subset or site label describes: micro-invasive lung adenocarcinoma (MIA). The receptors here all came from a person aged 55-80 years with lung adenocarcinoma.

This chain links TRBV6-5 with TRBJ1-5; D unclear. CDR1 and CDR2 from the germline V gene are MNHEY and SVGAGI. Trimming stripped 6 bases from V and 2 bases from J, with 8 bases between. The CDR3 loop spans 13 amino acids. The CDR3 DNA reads TGTGCCAGCAGCGAATTGGGCAATCAGCCCCAGCATTTT. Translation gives CASSELGNQPQHF.

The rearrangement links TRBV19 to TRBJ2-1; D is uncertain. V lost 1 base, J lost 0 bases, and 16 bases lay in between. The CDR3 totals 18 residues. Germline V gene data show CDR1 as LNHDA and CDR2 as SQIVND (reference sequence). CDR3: CASSIGPFGQSSYNEQFF. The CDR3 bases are TGTGCCAGTAGTATAGGTCCTTTTGGTCAGAGCTCCTACAATGAGCAGTTCTTC.

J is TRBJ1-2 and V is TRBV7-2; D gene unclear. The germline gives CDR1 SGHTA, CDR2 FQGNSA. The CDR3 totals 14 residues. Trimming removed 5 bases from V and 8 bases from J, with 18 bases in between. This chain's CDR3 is CASSAPGSRGGYTF. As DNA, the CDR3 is TGTGCCAGCAGCGCCCCCGGGTCACGAGGAGGCTACACCTTC.

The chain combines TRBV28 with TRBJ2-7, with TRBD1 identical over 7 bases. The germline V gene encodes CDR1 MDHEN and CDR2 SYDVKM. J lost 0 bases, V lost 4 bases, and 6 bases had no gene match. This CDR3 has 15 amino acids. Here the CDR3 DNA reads TGTGCCAGCAGTTCCGCGACAGGGAGCTCCTACGAGCAGTACTTC. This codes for CASSSATGSSYEQYF.

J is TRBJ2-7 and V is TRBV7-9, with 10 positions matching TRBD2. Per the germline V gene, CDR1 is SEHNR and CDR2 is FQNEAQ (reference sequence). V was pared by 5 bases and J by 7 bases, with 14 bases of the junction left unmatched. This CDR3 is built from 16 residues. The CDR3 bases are TGTGCCAGCAGCGCGCTAGCGGGAGAACTAACTTTAGAGCAGTACTTC. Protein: CASSALAGELTLEQYF.

In nucleotides, the CDR3 is TGTGCCAGCAGGAGACGGGGAACGAAGACCCAGTACTTC. Translation gives CASRRRGTKTQYF. The chain uses TRBV2 and TRBJ2-5; a weak D match, TRBD2 (5 bases). CDR1 and CDR2 (germline): SNHLY, FYNNEI. The CDR3 is 13 residues long. The V gene lost 6 bases and the J gene lost 6 bases, with 14 bases spanning the gap.

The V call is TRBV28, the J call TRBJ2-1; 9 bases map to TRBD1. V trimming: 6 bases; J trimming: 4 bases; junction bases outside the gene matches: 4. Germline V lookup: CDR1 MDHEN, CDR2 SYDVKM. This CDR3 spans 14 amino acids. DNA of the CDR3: TGTGCCAGCAGCGGACAGGGGTCGTACAATGAGCAGTTCTTC. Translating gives CASSGQGSYNEQFF.

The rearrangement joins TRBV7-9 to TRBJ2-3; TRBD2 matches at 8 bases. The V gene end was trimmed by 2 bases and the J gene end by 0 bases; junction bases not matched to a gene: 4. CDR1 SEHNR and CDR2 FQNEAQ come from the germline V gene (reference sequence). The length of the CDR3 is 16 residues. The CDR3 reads CASSLSRGASTDTQYF. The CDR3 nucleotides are TGTGCCAGCAGCTTATCGCGGGGGGCTAGCACAGATACGCAGTATTTT. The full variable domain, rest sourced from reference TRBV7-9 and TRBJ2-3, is DTGVSQNPRHKITKRGQNVTFRCDPISEHNRLYWYRQTLGQGPEFLTYFQNEAQLEKSRLLSDRFSAERPKGSFSTLEIQRTEQGDSAMYLCASSLSRGASTDTQYFGPGTRLTVL.